These 12 T cell receptor beta chains came from one sample sequenced in a study of T cells after yellow fever vaccination. TCRdb fed the 5' RACE reads into MiXCR, producing one record per CDR3 protein. The table lists 450,000 to 650,000 distinct CDR3 sequences, approximately 12% of them singletons. The sample was PBMCs, taken on the day of the yellow fever booster vaccination. The receptors come from a man aged 25 to 40 who received the YFV17D yellow fever vaccine.

The table lists this clonotype with a few counts. The chain links TRBV4-3 to TRBJ1-5; the D is unclear. Germline loops: CDR1 LGHNA, CDR2 YSLEER. Trimming removed 2 bases at V and 4 bases at J, with 9 bases between. This CDR3 contains 14 residues. DNA of the CDR3: TGCGCCAGCAGCCAATATTTAATGAATCAGCCCCAGCATTTT. As protein: CASSQYLMNQPQHF.

The CDR3 DNA reads TGTGCCATCAGTGAGGCGGCAGGGGCCCGCTATGTAAACGGCTACACCTTC. Its protein is CAISEAAGARYVNGYTF. The chain uses TRBV10-3 and TRBJ1-2, with a possible D match to TRBD1 (6 bases). From germline, CDR1 is ENHRY and CDR2 SYGVKD. V gave up 2 bases and J gave up 8 bases, with 24 bases separating them. CDR3 length equals 17 residues.

The V call is TRBV10-3, the J call TRBJ2-7; D possibly corresponds to TRBD2 (6 bases). This CDR3 region has 11 residues. Germline V gives CDR1 ENHRY, CDR2 SYGVKD. Trimming took off 8 bases at V and 2 bases at J, with 7 bases between the two ends. The CDR3 loop is CAIGGPYEQYF. The CDR3 DNA is TGTGCCATCGGAGGGCCCTACGAGCAGTACTTC.

This clonotype came up a few times. The chain couples TRBV28 to TRBJ2-7; possibly TRBD2 for D (6 bases). Per the germline V gene, CDR1 is MDHEN and CDR2 is SYDVKM. Trimming shortened V by 2 bases and J by 3 bases, and 11 bases separated the two germline ends. The CDR3 extends over 14 amino acids. The DNA for the CDR3 is TGTGCCAGCAGTTTAGGTCAGGAGGGCTACGAGCAGTACTTC. Amino acid sequence: CASSLGQEGYEQYF.

This clonotype has a handful of counts. J is TRBJ2-2 and V is TRBV10-2; 9 bases map to TRBD1. The CDR3 extends over 14 amino acids. The germline V gene encodes CDR1 WSHSY and CDR2 SAAADI. The V gene end was trimmed by 10 bases and the J gene end by 6 bases; junction bases not matched to a gene: 9. CDR3 bases: TGCGCCACTCGGACAGGGGTGGTCGCCGGGGAGCTGTTTTTT. The encoded protein is CATRTGVVAGELFF.

The J gene is TRBJ2-2, the V gene TRBV6-5; D may be TRBD1 (5 bases). Germline lookup yields CDR1 MNHEY and CDR2 SVGAGI. The CDR3 runs 17 residues. Deletions cut 0 bases from V and 0 bases from J, with 11 bases between. DNA for the CDR3: TGTGCCAGCAGTTACTCGTCACAGGACGCGAACACCGGGGAGCTGTTTTTT. Protein product: CASSYSSQDANTGELFF.

Here the CDR3 reads CASSQELLAGSYEQYF. CDR3 nucleotides: TGCGCCAGCAGCCAAGAATTACTAGCGGGCTCCTACGAGCAGTACTTC. The chain is built from TRBV4-3 and TRBJ2-7; the match to TRBD2 covers 9 bases. The junction had 3 bases not matched to a gene; V was cut back by 0 bases and J by 0 bases. CDR1 LGHNA and CDR2 YSLEER come from the germline V gene. There are 16 residues in the CDR3.

CDR3 sequence (DNA): TGTGCTAGTGGTTTGGCAGGGGGCGGCAATCAGCCCCAGCATTTT. Encoded protein: CASGLAGGGNQPQHF. The rearrangement joins TRBV12-5 to TRBJ1-5, with TRBD1 matching over 8 bases. J gave up 2 bases and V 1 base, and 1 base lay outside the gene matches. Germline V gene data show CDR1 as LGHNT and CDR2 as FRNRAP. The CDR3 has 15 amino acids.

The gene calls are TRBV5-4 and TRBJ2-6, with D maybe TRBD2 (5 bases). Germline values: CDR1 SGHNT, CDR2 YYREEE (reference sequence). The V end was cut by 3 bases, the J end by 4 bases, with 26 bases between. The CDR3 length is 20 residues. This chain's CDR3 is CASSSPGGGSRLRGANVLTF. CDR3 DNA: TGTGCCAGCAGCTCGCCCGGAGGTGGGAGTCGATTAAGGGGGGCCAACGTCCTGACTTTC.

The table lists this clonotype with many counts. The chain combines TRBV25-1 with TRBJ2-1; D unclear. There are 13 residues in the CDR3. CDR1 and CDR2 (germline): MGHDK, SYGVNS. V shed 1 base and J shed 8 bases, with 9 bases lying between them. The CDR3 region has the DNA TGTGCCAGCAGTGAATCGCCTAATTATGAGCAGTTCTTC. Encoded protein: CASSESPNYEQFF.

V is TRBV6-6 and J is TRBJ1-4; D is unclear. The CDR3 runs to 11 residues. The V gene lost 8 bases and the J gene lost 8 bases, with 9 bases spanning the gap. Germline V gene data show CDR1 as MNHNY and CDR2 as SVGAGI (reference sequence). DNA for the CDR3: TGTGCCAGCCTCCTGGCGGAAAAACTGTTTTTT. It yields the protein CASLLAEKLFF.

The chain couples TRBV20-1 to TRBJ2-1; TRBD2 matches 15 bases. This CDR3 is built from 15 residues. Germline V gives CDR1 DFQATT, CDR2 SNEGSKA (reference sequence). V lost 5 bases, J lost 8 bases, and 7 bases stayed unmatched. CDR3 sequence reads: CSASGTSGRTYEQFF. The DNA for the CDR3 is TGCAGTGCTTCCGGGACTAGCGGGAGGACCTATGAGCAGTTCTTC.